Listed below are T cell receptor beta chains from one sample, sequenced in a study of shared clonotypes between healthy human individuals. Clones were sequenced by immunoSEQ multiplex PCR, and TCRdb holds only the in-frame ones, with some missing. Of roughly 2 million clones in the sample, just under 95% are singletons; the top ten hold roughly 1%. Input material: naive CD8+ T cells sorted from blood. The receptor set was obtained from a man aged 18-30 years in good health. Both conserved end residues are part of each CDR3. D genes are given only for firm matches. Clone size appears in some rows only: once, few, many, or a class for an expanded clone.

V,D,size,J,DNA,CDR3
TRBV10-2,TRBD1,.,TRBJ1-6,TGCGCCAGCAGTGGCCCGGGACAGGAGGTGAATTCACCCCTCCACTTT,CASSGPGQEVNSPLHF
TRBV4-3,TRBD1,.,TRBJ2-2,TGCGCCAGCAGCCAGGGCCCGGGACAGGATCTGTACGGGGAGCTGTTTTTT,CASSQGPGQDLYGELFF
TRBV7-2,.,.,TRBJ2-5,TGTGCCAGCAGCTTAGTAGCGGCCCCTGGGGAGACCCAGTACTTC,CASSLVAAPGETQYF
TRBV5-3,TRBD1,.,TRBJ1-2,TGTGCCAGAAGCTTGGTCCACAGGGGGCCTGGCTACACCTTC,CARSLVHRGPGYTF
TRBV19,.,.,TRBJ2-7,TGTGCCAGTAGCCCTGCGGCACAGGGCTACGAGCAGTACTTC,CASSPAAQGYEQYF
TRBV9,.,.,TRBJ2-7,TGTGCCAGCAGCGTTAACGCCGACGAGCAGTACTTC,CASSVNADEQYF
TRBV18,.,once,TRBJ1-2,TGTGCCAGCTCGCTTTTAGAATGGGACGGAGACGGGGGCTACACCTTC,CASSLLEWDGDGGYTF
TRBV6-5,.,.,TRBJ2-1,TGTGCCAGCAGTATATACGCGGGCTCCTACAATGAGCAGTTCTTC,CASSIYAGSYNEQFF
TRBV15,.,.,TRBJ1-4,TGTGCCACCAGCAGTCCGGGGGGACGCTCAACTAATGAAAAACTGTTTTTT,CATSSPGGRSTNEKLFF
TRBV10-2,TRBD2,once,TRBJ2-1,TGCGCCAGCAGTGAGCCGGGACTAGCGGATAAGCAGTTCTTC,CASSEPGLADKQFF
TRBV7-8,.,.,TRBJ2-1,TGTGCCAGCAGCCCCCGGGCCTACAATGAGCAGTTCTTC,CASSPRAYNEQFF
TRBV15,TRBD1,.,TRBJ2-5,TGTGCCACCAGCACGACCTTGAGGGGGCGTAGGGAGACCCAGTACTTC,CATSTTLRGRRETQYF
TRBV27,TRBD1,.,TRBJ2-6,TGTGCCAGCACCGCGGACAGGGCTGGGGCCAACGTCCTGACTTTC,CASTADRAGANVLTF
TRBV5-1,TRBD2,.,TRBJ2-3,TGCGCCAGCAGCTGGCGAGCGGGAGGAAGCACAGATACGCAGTATTTT,CASSWRAGGSTDTQYF
TRBV7-7,.,.,TRBJ2-3,TGTGCTAGCAGCTTAGGGGGGACCACAGATACGCAGTATTTT,CASSLGGTTDTQYF
TRBV11-2,.,.,TRBJ2-7,TGTGCCAGCAGCTTAAATCCTGGGCAGGAGTACGAGCAGTACTTC,CASSLNPGQEYEQYF
TRBV9,.,.,TRBJ2-3,TGTGCCAGCAGCACCGAGGAGGGGGGGCCGGTTGACGCAGATACGCAGTATTTT,CASSTEEGGPVDADTQYF
TRBV27,TRBD1,.,TRBJ1-2,TGTGCCAGCAGTTCGGCGGGACAGGGCAGTGGCTACACCTTC,CASSSAGQGSGYTF
TRBV19,.,.,TRBJ2-7,TGTGCCAGTAGCAGCCTAGCGCGCAGCTCCTACGAGCAGTACTTC,CASSSLARSSYEQYF
TRBV10-2,.,.,TRBJ2-4,TGCGCCAGCAGTGAGTCGTCGGTCGAGGTCAAAAACATTCAGTACTTC,CASSESSVEVKNIQYF
TRBV27,.,.,TRBJ2-1,TGTGCCAGCAGTTATGATTCCGGGGGGCCCCCCTACAATGAGCAGTTCTTC,CASSYDSGGPPYNEQFF
TRBV7-2,TRBD2,.,TRBJ2-1,TGTGCCAGCAGCTTAGTTCTAGCGGGGGAGTCCGGGAATGAGCAGTTCTTC,CASSLVLAGESGNEQFF
TRBV6-6,.,.,TRBJ2-3,TGTGCCAGCAGCCCCCTAGCGTCAGATACGCAGTATTTT,CASSPLASDTQYF
TRBV27,TRBD1,.,TRBJ2-5,TGTGCCAGCAGTTTATGGGGACAGCCGCAAGAGACCCAGTACTTC,CASSLWGQPQETQYF
TRBV27,.,.,TRBJ1-1,TGTGCCAGCAGTTTATCGGTTGCGGGGAACACTGAAGCTTTCTTT,CASSLSVAGNTEAFF
TRBV4-1,.,.,TRBJ1-1,TGCGCCAGCAGCCAAGATCTATGGGTGGGAAACACTGAAGCTTTCTTT,CASSQDLWVGNTEAFF